The 31 T cell receptor beta chains in this list originate from one sample, sequenced in a study of esophageal squamous cell carcinoma under preoperative chemotherapy (dated by TCRdb to 2017 to 2018). The library was prepared using PCR. The listed sequencing device is HiSeq X Ten. TCRdb trimmed the raw reads at Q25, called clones with MiXCR and kept productive beta chains. Identical CDR3 protein sequences are pooled into one entry, listed with their most common genes and DNA. This sample gives around 11,000 distinct CDR3 sequences in total; around 63% of them show up just once. The ten top clones hold 29% of the sample. The time point label corresponds to: after preoperative PTX-NDP chemotherapy. Collection of the sample occurred from a patient given preoperative chemotherapy. The receptors originated from a human donor with esophageal squamous cell carcinoma. The donor label of this sample is uncertain.

By its share, this clonotype is large. V and J are TRBV7-6 and TRBJ2-1; D is ambiguous. V was clipped by 5 bases and J by 6 bases, with 8 bases between them. Germline loops: CDR1 SGHVS, CDR2 FNYEAQ. The CDR3 runs to 12 residues. CDR3 region: CASSLSGNEQFF. The DNA of the CDR3 is TGTGCCAGCAGCCTTAGTGGCAATGAGCAGTTCTTC.

This clonotype was seen only once. This rearrangement joins TRBV12-3 or TRBV12-4 to TRBJ2-1; 7 bases map to TRBD2. The CDR3 totals 13 residues. Germline trimming cut 9 bases from V and 8 bases from J; bases unmatched to any gene: 10. The CDR3 coding sequence is TGTGCCAGTAGAAAACGACTAGCCCATGAGCAGTTCTTC. Translated, it gives CASRKRLAHEQFF.

This clonotype has just one count. An end of the junction differs from the germline gene, which may be a read error. J is TRBJ2-4 and V is TRBV6-8; the D gene is possibly TRBD1 (5 bases). Germline CDR1 and CDR2: MNHGY and SAAAGT. The CDR3 spans 16 residues. The CDR3 DNA sequence: TGTGCCAGCCGTGACTTGGGGCGGAGAGCCAAAAACACGCAGTATTTC. Residues: CASRDLGRRAKNTQYF.

The V and J genes are TRBV12-3 or TRBV12-4 and TRBJ2-1; 7 nucleotides line up with TRBD2. The CDR3 totals 14 residues. V gave up 7 bases and J gave up 10 bases; unmatched junction bases: 13. The CDR3 coding sequence is TGTGCCAGCACCCTCGGCGGCGGGAGTAACGAGCAGTTCTTC. Its protein product is CASTLGGGSNEQFF.

This clonotype was found a few times. The CDR3 coding sequence is TGTGCCAGCAGCTTAGATCAGAGGGCAAACAAAGAGACCCAGTACTTC. Translated: CASSLDQRANKETQYF. The gene calls are TRBV7-2 and TRBJ2-1; a weak D match, TRBD2 (5 bases). The J call is doubtful: the DNA matches TRBJ2-5 better. CDR1 SGHTA and CDR2 FQGNSA come from the germline V gene. CDR3 length: 16 amino acids.

Judged by abundance, this clonotype is medium-sized. The J gene is TRBJ2-5, the V gene TRBV28; 9 bases align to TRBD2. CDR1 is MDHEN and CDR2 is SYDVKM in the germline V gene. V gave up 4 bases and J gave up 5 bases; unmatched junction bases: 23. CDR3 length equals 20 residues. The CDR3 sequence: CASSSPLMRGGRADLETQYF. CDR3 DNA: TGTGCCAGCAGTTCCCCCCTCATGAGAGGCGGGAGGGCCGACTTGGAGACCCAGTACTTC.

The chain links TRBV6-1 to TRBJ2-3, with 9 bases identical to TRBD1. Looked up from germline, CDR1 is MNHNS and CDR2 is SASEGT. Unmatched junction bases numbered 8, after V lost 8 bases and J lost 2 bases. The CDR3 has 15 residues. The CDR3 nucleotides are TGTGCCAGCTTAACTGGACAGGGGATCACAGATACGCAGTATTTT. Translated: CASLTGQGITDTQYF.

Details on this clonotype: At one boundary the junction diverges from the germline segment, which might be a read error. V gene TRBV6-1 combines with J gene TRBJ2-3; 8 bases are a match to TRBD2. The CDR3 extends over 13 amino acids. CDR1 is MNHNS, CDR2 SASEGT, per germline. The CDR3 nucleotides read TGTGCGAGCGGGGGCGGAGACCACGAGACGCAGTATTTC. It yields the protein CASGGGDHETQYF.

The J gene is TRBJ2-5, the V gene TRBV6-1, with D possibly being TRBD2 (5 bases). The closer fit of TRBJ2-7 to the DNA end suggests the J call may be wrong. Germline loops: CDR1 MNHNS, CDR2 SASEGT. The CDR3 length is 12 residues. The CDR3 is CASRSWRDEQYF. CDR3 nucleotides: TGTGCCAGCAGGTCTTGGCGGGACGAGCAGTACTTC.

V and J are TRBV6-1 and TRBJ1-6; D is perhaps TRBD1 (5 bases). The CDR3 runs 17 residues. V lost 6 bases to trimming and J lost 6 bases, with 21 bases between them. CDR1 is MNHNS and CDR2 is SASEGT in the germline V gene. The CDR3 coding sequence is TGTGCCAGCAGACGAGGTAGCCAGGGCAGCATTAATTCACCCCTCCACTTT. Residues: CASRRGSQGSINSPLHF.

The DNA for the CDR3 is TGTGCCATCAAGGACAGCTTGAGCACAGATACGCAGTATTTT. It is translated as CAIKDSLSTDTQYF. The chain links TRBV10-3 to TRBJ2-3; the D gene is possibly TRBD1 (6 bases). The V gene lost 7 bases and the J gene lost 0 bases, with 11 bases spanning the gap. This CDR3 is built from 14 residues. The V gene's germline CDR1 is ENHRY and CDR2 SYGVKD.

As to this clonotype: A read error may account for a junction end that differs from germline. The chain uses TRBV10-2 and TRBJ2-3; tentatively, D is TRBD1 or TRBD2 (5 bases each). There are 14 residues in the CDR3. CDR1 and CDR2 (germline): WSHSY, SAAADI. CDR3 residues: CAGSGGADQETQYF. Written as DNA, the CDR3 is TGCGCCGGCAGTGGGGGAGCGGACCAAGAGACGCAGTATTTC.

CDR3 nucleotides: TGTGCCAGCAGTCCGGGACCGCTTTCTGGAAACACCATATATTTT. Translated, it gives CASSPGPLSGNTIYF. The chain employs TRBV6-1 and TRBJ1-3; D may be TRBD1 (5 bases). CDR1 and CDR2 from the germline V gene are MNHNS and SASEGT. V dropped 5 bases and J dropped 1 base, with 12 bases sitting between them. The CDR3 spans 15 residues.

A note on this clonotype: Relative to the germline gene, one junction end is altered; a read error may explain this. The V and J genes are TRBV6-5 and TRBJ2-1; the match to TRBD1 covers 8 bases. Gene TRBJ2-7 matches the end of the DNA better, so the J call may be wrong. This CDR3 has 16 residues. Per germline, CDR1 MNHEY and CDR2 SVGAGI. The CDR3 region is CTSSYSPGQGADKQYF. DNA of the CDR3: TGTACCAGCAGTTACTCCCCCGGTCAGGGGGCAGATAAGCAGTACTTC.

In its sample, this clonotype ranks as medium-sized. The chain recombines TRBV6-5 with TRBJ2-2; D is perhaps TRBD1 (6 bases). The germline CDR1 and CDR2 sequences are MNHEY and SVGAGI. Trimming left V 0 bases short and J 5 bases short, with 16 bases between. The CDR3 is 17 residues long. In DNA, the CDR3 is TGTGCCAGCAGTTACTCGAGTATCAGGGGTTTGACCGGGGAGCTGTTTTTT. Protein sequence: CASSYSSIRGLTGELFF.

The chain uses TRBV6-1 and TRBJ2-3; 14 bases fit TRBD2. There are 22 residues in the CDR3. J lost 6 bases, V lost 6 bases, and 26 bases had no gene match. Germline CDR1 and CDR2: MNHNS and SASEGT. CDR3 nucleotides: TGTGCCAGCAGGGGGACTAAGCGGGGGCCGGGACTAGCGGGAGTGGAGCCCGATACGCAGTATTTT. As protein: CASRGTKRGPGLAGVEPDTQYF.

The rearrangement uses TRBV6-1 and TRBJ2-5; TRBD1 aligns across 9 bases. Germline V lookup: CDR1 MNHNS, CDR2 SASEGT. V trimming: 6 bases; J trimming: 4 bases; junction bases outside the gene matches: 0. This CDR3 spans 12 amino acids. Written as DNA, the CDR3 is TGTGCCAGCAGGGACAGGGGAGAGACCCAGTACTTC. Its translation is CASRDRGETQYF.

The chain employs TRBV27 and TRBJ2-3; 7 bases fit TRBD2. Unmatched junction bases numbered 7, after V lost 7 bases and J lost 0 bases. Per germline, CDR1 MNHEY and CDR2 SMNVEV (reference sequence). This CDR3 comprises 15 residues. The CDR3 DNA reads TGTGCCAGCAAACGAGCGGGACCTAGCACAGATACGCAGTATTTT. This gives the protein CASKRAGPSTDTQYF.

The chain couples TRBV7-6 to TRBJ2-7; possible D gene TRBD1, 7 bases. Trimming removed 0 bases from V and 0 bases from J, with 12 bases in between. This CDR3 contains 16 residues. Germline CDR1 is SGHVS and CDR2 is FNYEAQ. CDR3: CASSLAAGQLSYEQYF. The DNA for the CDR3 is TGTGCCAGCAGCTTAGCGGCGGGACAGCTCTCCTACGAGCAGTACTTC.

This clonotype was recorded once. The V gene is TRBV6-1, the J gene TRBJ2-6, with 10 bases aligning to TRBD1. The germline V gene has CDR1 MNHNS and CDR2 SASEGT. This CDR3 comprises 18 residues. Losses at the gene ends were 4 bases for V and 1 base for J; bases not matched to a gene: 7. Written as DNA, the CDR3 is TGTGCCAGCAGTGGCCGGGACAGGGGAGGATCTGGGGCCAACGTCCTGACTTTC. Its protein is CASSGRDRGGSGANVLTF.

This clonotype was observed a few times. One end of the junction fails to match germline, which may point to a read error. The chain couples TRBV10-3 to TRBJ2-5, with 7 nucleotides matching TRBD2. The CDR3 length is 15 residues. Germline V gives CDR1 ENHRY, CDR2 SYGVKD. The CDR3 loop reads CAGGLGAGEQETQYF. Written as DNA, the CDR3 is TGTGCCGGGGGTTTAGGGGCGGGAGAGCAAGAGACGCAGTACTTC.

This clonotype counts as medium-sized. The V gene is TRBV7-6, the J gene TRBJ2-2; TRBD2 matches 9 bases. The trim removed 5 bases at V and 1 base at J, leaving 2 bases unmatched. Germline loops: CDR1 SGHVS, CDR2 FNYEAQ. This CDR3 has 15 residues. CDR3 nucleotide sequence: TGTGCCAGCAGCACGACTAGCGGGAACACCGGGGAGCTGTTTTTT. Translating it yields CASSTTSGNTGELFF.

The rearrangement joins TRBV6-1 to TRBJ2-3; 9 nucleotides align to TRBD2. The germline V gene encodes CDR1 MNHNS and CDR2 SASEGT. With V trimmed by 3 bases and J by 2 bases, 12 bases remained unmatched. The length of the CDR3 is 18 residues. The CDR3 sequence: CASSERAGGVCDTDTQYF. DNA for the CDR3: TGTGCCAGCAGTGAGAGGGCGGGGGGGGTTTGTGACACAGATACGCAGTATTTT.

The chain recombines TRBV6-1 with TRBJ2-1; tentatively, D is TRBD1 or TRBD2 (6 bases each). With the DNA end fitting TRBJ2-7 better, the J assignment may be wrong. The CDR3 totals 15 residues. CDR1 is MNHNS, CDR2 SASEGT, per germline. The CDR3 region is CASSQLTGTLYEQYF. The DNA for the CDR3 is TGTGCCAGCAGCCAACTCACAGGGACTCTATACGAGCAGTACTTC.

The chain combines TRBV10-2 with TRBJ2-4; possibly TRBD1 for D (5 bases). From germline, CDR1 is WSHSY and CDR2 SAAADI. This CDR3 has 15 residues. V lost 7 bases to trimming and J lost 13 bases, with 26 bases between them. The CDR3 DNA sequence: TGCGCCAGCACAATAACCGGATGGGGCCAAAACACCCAGTACTTC. This codes for CASTITGWGQNTQYF.

The chain uses TRBV6-1 and TRBJ2-1; tentatively, D is TRBD2 (6 bases). The V end lost 5 bases, the J end lost 7 bases, and 18 bases lay between the germline ends. The V gene's germline CDR1 is MNHNS and CDR2 SASEGT. The CDR3 covers 15 residues. The CDR3 DNA sequence: TGTGCCAGCAGTCGGGACTCCTGGAGAGGGAATGAGCAGTTCTTC. This encodes CASSRDSWRGNEQFF.

The chain combines TRBV7-2 with TRBJ2-3, with TRBD2 as a possible D gene (6 bases). Trimming removed 6 bases at V and 1 base at J, with 17 bases between. Germline CDR1 SGHTA, CDR2 FQGNSA. The CDR3 runs to 16 residues. This CDR3 reads CASRVGGSGGTDTQYF. Here the CDR3 DNA reads TGTGCCAGCAGGGTAGGAGGGAGCGGAGGCACAGATACGCAGTATTTT.

The chain uses TRBV6-1 and TRBJ2-1, with 7 bases lining up with TRBD1. The closer fit of TRBJ2-7 to the DNA end suggests the J call may be wrong. CDR3 length: 12 amino acids. Germline loops: CDR1 MNHNS, CDR2 SASEGT. CDR3 coding DNA: TGTGCCAGAATCGGACAGGCCAACGAGCAGTACTTC. Translated, it gives CARIGQANEQYF.

CDR3 amino acids: CASKVAGGDSEQYF. The CDR3 DNA follows: TGTGCCAGCAAGGTGGCGGGAGGGGATAGTGAGCAGTACTTC. V is TRBV6-1 and J is TRBJ2-5; 9 positions match TRBD2. CDR1 is MNHNS and CDR2 is SASEGT in the germline V gene. This CDR3 spans 14 amino acids. The V gene end was trimmed by 7 bases and the J gene end by 11 bases; junction bases not matched to a gene: 14.

About this clonotype itself: One end of the junction fails to match germline, which may point to a read error. The chain is built from TRBV28 and TRBJ2-3; D tentatively fits TRBD1 or TRBD2 (5 bases each). The CDR3 has 15 amino acids. Per germline, CDR1 MDHEN and CDR2 SYDVKM. Written as DNA, the CDR3 is TGTGCCAGCGGTGTACCAGCGAGGGGCAAAGAGACGCAGTACTTT. This sequence encodes CASGVPARGKETQYF. Together with reference TRBV28 and TRBJ2-3, the CDR3 gives the full variable domain: DVKVTQSSRYLVKRTGEKVFLECVQDMDHENMFWYRQDPGLGLRLIYFSYDVKMKEKGDIPEGYSVSREKKERFSLILESASTNQTSMYLCASGVPARGKETQYFGPGTRLTVL.

The chain is built from TRBV6-1 and TRBJ2-4, with 7 positions matching TRBD2. The CDR3 length is 14 residues. The V and J ends lost 5 bases and 0 bases, in that order; junction bases with no gene match: 1. Germline values: CDR1 MNHNS, CDR2 SASEGT. Here the CDR3 reads CASSSGIAKNIQYF. The CDR3, as DNA: TGTGCCAGCAGTAGCGGGATAGCCAAAAACATTCAGTACTTC.